This T cell receptor (beta chain) comes out of a study of blood T cell repertoires in COVID-19. V was cut by 0 bases and J by 5 bases, with 5 bases left in between. Germline V gives CDR1 SGHNT, CDR2 YYREEE (reference sequence). This CDR3 spans 12 amino acids. A single count supports this clone. The assay was immunoSEQ multiplex PCR, and TCRdb's table has in-frame clones only and misses some. The sample gives roughly 100,000 clones, around 87% of which show up once; roughly 32% is in the top ten. Sequencing was carried out using peripheral blood. This receptor was obtained from a woman older than 75 with acute or convalescent COVID-19. V usage is TRBV5-4 and J usage is TRBJ1-2, with D tentatively TRBD1 (5 bases). Here the CDR3 reads CASSLAGYGYTF. CDR3 sequence (DNA): TGTGCCAGCAGCTTGGCAGGGTATGGCTACACCTTC.